These 5 T cell receptor beta chains originate from one sample sequenced in a study of Ad26.COV2.S vaccination and SARS-CoV-2 variants. As for treatment: approximately 18 received Ad26.COV2.S at low or high dose, single or two shots; roughly 5 received placebo; per-sample allocation not given. Following the first vaccine or placebo injection, samples were taken on day 63. Data came from immunoSEQ multiplex PCR; TCRdb stores just in-frame clones and leaves some out. This table holds about 400,000 clones, 92% found once. Source: peripheral blood, taken in a trial of Ad26.COV2.S vaccine versus placebo. The receptors stem from a person between 18 and 65 years old who received the Ad26.COV2.S COVID-19 vaccine or a placebo.

The gene calls are TRBV6-6 and TRBJ1-5; a possible D gene is TRBD1 (5 bases). CDR3 size: 11 residues. Trimming shortened V by 8 bases and J by 4 bases, and 6 bases separated the two germline ends. Per germline, CDR1 MNHNY and CDR2 SVGAGI (reference sequence). CDR3 loop: CASGGNQPQHF. In DNA form, the CDR3 reads TGTGCCAGCGGGGGGAATCAGCCCCAGCATTTT.

This chain links TRBV9 with TRBJ2-2; D unclear. Germline CDR1 is SGDLS and CDR2 is YYNGEE. The CDR3 covers 16 residues. V was trimmed by 3 bases and J by 0 bases, leaving 12 bases between them. CDR3 coding DNA: TGTGCCAGCAGCGCAAGTAGATTGACGAACACCGGGGAGCTGTTTTTT. Translating it yields CASSASRLTNTGELFF. The variable domain in full, completed from reference TRBV9 and TRBJ2-2, reads DSGVTQTPKHLITATGQRVTLRCSPRSGDLSVYWYQQSLDQGLQFLIQYYNGEERAKGNILERFSAQQFPDLHSELNLSSLELGDSALYFCASSASRLTNTGELFFGEGSRLTVL.

The chain employs TRBV5-8 and TRBJ2-3, with TRBD1 matching over 9 bases. The germline gives CDR1 SGHTS, CDR2 YDEGEE. V lost 4 bases and J lost 2; bases outside the gene matches: 5. The CDR3 has 15 amino acids. DNA of the CDR3: TGTGCCAGCAGCGCGACAGGGGGGAACACAGATACGCAGTATTTT. It yields the protein CASSATGGNTDTQYF. Full variable domain (rest looked up from reference TRBV5-8 and TRBJ2-3): EAGVTQSPTHLIKTRGQQATLRCSPISGHTSVYWYQQALGLGLQFLLWYDEGEERNRGNFPPRFSGRQFPNYSSELNVNALELEDSALYLCASSATGGNTDTQYFGPGTRLTVL.

The chain couples TRBV28 to TRBJ2-7; D uncertain. CDR3 size: 13 residues. V was trimmed by 6 bases and J by 0 bases, leaving 9 bases between them. Per germline, CDR1 MDHEN and CDR2 SYDVKM. CDR3 coding DNA: TGTGCCAGCAGCCTCTACGACTCCTACGAGCAGTACTTC. This sequence encodes CASSLYDSYEQYF.

This chain links TRBV9 with TRBJ1-1; TRBD1 matches 9 bases. The junction had 4 bases not matched to a gene; V was cut back by 0 bases and J by 4 bases. Per germline, CDR1 SGDLS and CDR2 YYNGEE. The CDR3 loop spans 15 amino acids. Here the CDR3 reads CASSVEGQGVTEAFF. The CDR3 DNA reads TGTGCCAGCAGCGTAGAGGGACAGGGAGTCACTGAAGCTTTCTTT.